Each of the 18 T cell receptor beta chains below was sequenced from the same sample in a study of T cell responses to AZD1222 COVID-19 vaccine. Repertoires were generated with immunoSEQ multiplex PCR, while TCRdb's copy carries only in-frame clones and drops some. The sample contains around 66,000 clones, around 79% of which appear only once. This specimen consisted of peripheral blood, obtained on day 0 of MenACWY control vaccination. The receptors here all came from an adult in good health.

This sequence joins TRBV6-2 or TRBV6-3 and TRBJ2-2, with 9 bases that match TRBD1. V lost 4 bases and J lost 7; bases outside the gene matches: 7. CDR1 and CDR2 (germline): MNHEY, SVGEGT. CDR3 size: 15 residues. CDR3 residues: CASSLPGQGRGELFF. In DNA form, the CDR3 reads TGTGCCAGCAGTTTACCGGGACAGGGCCGCGGGGAGCTGTTTTTT.

In this sample, this clone turned up a few times. V gene TRBV7-8 combines with J gene TRBJ2-7; D unclear. Germline V CDR1 and CDR2: SGHVS, FQNEAQ. The CDR3 totals 15 residues. The V gene lost 5 bases and the J gene lost 1 base, with 15 bases spanning the gap. The CDR3 DNA reads as TGTGCCAGCAGCATCTATGGTAGTTCTTCCTACGAGCAGTACTTC. It codes for CASSIYGSSSYEQYF.

As to this clone: The same CDR3 is also encoded by other DNA sequences in this sample. J is TRBJ1-2 and V is TRBV14; D perhaps matches TRBD1 (5 bases). Looked up from germline, CDR1 is SGHDN and CDR2 is FVKESK. The V end was cut by 3 bases, the J end by 4 bases, with 9 bases between. CDR3 length equals 13 residues. The CDR3 DNA follows: TGTGCCAGCAGCCACCTTGACAGCTATGGCTACACCTTC. It yields the protein CASSHLDSYGYTF.

This chain links TRBV30 with TRBJ1-1; 7 bases line up with TRBD1. Trimming cost V 4 bases and J 11 bases; bases outside gene matches: 10. CDR1 is GTSNPN, CDR2 SVGIG, per germline (reference sequence). The CDR3 extends over 12 amino acids. CDR3 nucleotide sequence: TGTGCCTGGATCCCCAGGGGGACTGGGGCTTTCTTT. It is translated as CAWIPRGTGAFF.

As concerns this clone: A read error may account for a junction end that differs from germline. The CDR3 region has the DNA TGTGCCAGCAGTTTCACCGTCCCATCCACTCTTCAGTTC. Encoded protein: CASSFTVPSTLQF. J is TRBJ2-7 and V is TRBV28; D remains unclear. In germline, CDR1 is MDHEN, CDR2 SYDVKM. The CDR3 contains 13 residues.

The V and J genes are TRBV7-2 and TRBJ1-5; 8 bases map to TRBD1. The CDR3 covers 19 residues. CDR1 and CDR2 (germline): SGHTA, FQGNSA. The J segment lost 0 bases and the V segment lost 3 bases, leaving 13 bases of the junction unmatched. CDR3 nucleotide sequence: TGTGCCAGCAGCTTGCTTGGGGCAGGGGGCCCCACTAGCAATCAGCCCCAGCATTTT. Translating gives CASSLLGAGGPTSNQPQHF.

The chain combines TRBV18 with TRBJ2-4, with 8 positions matching TRBD1. The CDR3 totals 15 residues. Germline V CDR1 and CDR2: KGHSH, LQKENI. The J segment lost 0 bases and the V segment lost 3 bases, leaving 1 base of the junction unmatched. The CDR3 reads CASSPDRVAKNIQYF. CDR3 DNA: TGTGCCAGCTCACCGGACAGGGTAGCCAAAAACATTCAGTACTTC.

V gene TRBV6-1 combines with J gene TRBJ1-6, with 7 bases matching TRBD1. Germline V gene sequence: CDR1 MNHNS, CDR2 SASEGT. J was trimmed by 4 bases and V by 4 bases; bases with no gene match: 7. The CDR3 has 16 residues. In DNA form, the CDR3 reads TGTGCCAGCAGTGGGACAGGCGTTCAATATAATTCACCCCTCCACTTT. Translation gives CASSGTGVQYNSPLHF.

The rearrangement links TRBV11-3 to TRBJ1-1, with a weak D call TRBD1 (6 bases). V dropped 5 bases and J dropped 12 bases, with 19 bases sitting between them. The CDR3 runs 13 residues. Germline-derived CDR1 and CDR2 are SGHNT and YENEEA. CDR3 loop: CASSTDSASKTFF. CDR3 sequence (DNA): TGTGCCAGCAGCACGGACAGCGCTTCGAAAACTTTCTTT.

This chain joins TRBV7-3 and TRBJ2-2; D gene ambiguous. Germline V gene lookup returns CDR1 SGHTA and CDR2 FQGTGA. The V end lost 1 base, the J end lost 6 bases, and 3 bases lay between the germline ends. The CDR3 runs to 12 residues. CDR3 nucleotide sequence: TGTGCCAGCAGCTTAAAATCCGGGGAGCTGTTTTTT. Amino acid sequence: CASSLKSGELFF.

Turning to this clone: Sequence at one end of the junction differs from germline and may be a read error. The chain has TRBV2 and TRBJ2-2, with 7 nucleotides matching TRBD1. This CDR3 contains 16 residues. The germline V gene encodes CDR1 SNHLY and CDR2 FYNNEI. This chain's CDR3 is CASREGGASPTGELFF. As DNA, the CDR3 is TGTGCCAGCAGGGAAGGGGGCGCGAGTCCCACCGGGGAGCTGTTTTTT.

V is TRBV2 and J is TRBJ2-1; 14 bases are a match to TRBD2. Per the germline V gene, CDR1 is SNHLY and CDR2 is FYNNEI. After removal of 6 bases from V and 10 bases from J, the junction contained 11 bases not matched to a gene. The CDR3 contains 16 residues. The CDR3 DNA reads as TGTGCCAGCAGCGACCCGGGACTAGCGGGAGAGGGCGAGCAGTTCTTC. This encodes CASSDPGLAGEGEQFF.

The chain couples TRBV2 to TRBJ2-4, with 9 bases identical to TRBD1. V shed 2 bases and J 3 bases; nucleotides not matched to a gene: 2. Germline CDR1 is SNHLY and CDR2 is FYNNEI. This CDR3 is built from 15 residues. The CDR3 coding sequence is TGTGCCAGCAGTGAAACAGGGGGCGACAAAAACATTCAGTACTTC. It specifies CASSETGGDKNIQYF.

On this clone: Other DNA sequences in the sample encode the same CDR3. The chain uses TRBV12-3 or TRBV12-4 and TRBJ1-5; D not certain. The CDR3 consists of 13 residues. The V end was cut by 3 bases, the J end by 0 bases, with 3 bases between. Here the CDR3 reads CASSFSSNQPQHF. The DNA for the CDR3 is TGTGCCAGCAGTTTCAGTAGCAATCAGCCCCAGCATTTT.

The V call is TRBV13, the J call TRBJ2-7, with D hard to call. The CDR3 is 13 amino acids. The germline CDR1 and CDR2 sequences are PRHDT and FYEKMQ (reference sequence). Between the trimmed V and J ends, which lost 1 base and 4 bases, there was a span of 8 bases. CDR3 sequence (DNA): TGTGCCAGCAGCTTAGATCGAGGATACGAGCAGTACTTC. It is translated as CASSLDRGYEQYF.

The chain links TRBV5-6 to TRBJ2-7; D gene ambiguous. Per germline, CDR1 SGHDT and CDR2 YYEEEE. The CDR3 sequence is 15 residues long. V was shortened by 7 bases and J by 0 bases, with 17 bases between the two germline ends. The CDR3 reads CASGTRSLSSYEQYF. The CDR3 nucleotides are TGTGCCAGCGGAACCAGGTCCTTGAGCTCCTACGAGCAGTACTTC.

The rearrangement joins TRBV4-1 to TRBJ1-4; weak D call: TRBD1 (5 bases). Germline assignment: CDR1 MGHRA and CDR2 YSYEKL. The V gene lost 6 bases and the J gene lost 5 bases, with 16 bases spanning the gap. The CDR3 has 15 residues. The CDR3 is CASSPWGEVNEKLFF. CDR3 DNA: TGCGCCAGCAGTCCCTGGGGGGAGGTGAATGAAAAACTGTTTTTT.

With respect to this clone: The same CDR3 arises from other DNA sequences in this sample as well. The chain has TRBV28 and TRBJ1-2; D ambiguous. In germline, CDR1 is MDHEN, CDR2 SYDVKM. The CDR3 is 13 amino acids. Trimming stripped 2 bases from V and 5 bases from J, with 9 bases between. CDR3: CASSLGPLYGYTF. DNA for the CDR3: TGTGCCAGCAGTTTAGGACCGTTGTATGGCTACACCTTC.